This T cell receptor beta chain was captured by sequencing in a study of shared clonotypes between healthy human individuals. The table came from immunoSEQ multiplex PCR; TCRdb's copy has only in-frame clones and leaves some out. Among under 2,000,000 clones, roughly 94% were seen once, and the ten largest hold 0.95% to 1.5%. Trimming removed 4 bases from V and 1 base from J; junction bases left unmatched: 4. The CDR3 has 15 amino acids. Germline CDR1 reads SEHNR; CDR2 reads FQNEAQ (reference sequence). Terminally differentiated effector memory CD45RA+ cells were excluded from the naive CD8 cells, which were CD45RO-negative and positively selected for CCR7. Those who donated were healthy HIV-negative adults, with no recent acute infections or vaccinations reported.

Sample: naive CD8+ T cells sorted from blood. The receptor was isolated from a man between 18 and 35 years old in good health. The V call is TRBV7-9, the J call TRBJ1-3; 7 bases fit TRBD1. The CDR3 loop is CASSWGTASGNTIYF. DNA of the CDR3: TGTGCCAGCAGCTGGGGGACAGCTTCTGGAAACACCATATATTTT.